This TCR beta chain derives from a study of T cell responses to AZD1222 COVID-19 vaccine. Turning to the study itself: Samples with a second dose at about 4 or about 12 weeks were pooled together.

Sequencing was performed with immunoSEQ multiplex PCR; in TCRdb, only in-frame clones are kept and a portion is missing. Of roughly 190,000 clones listed, roughly 91% are singletons. After removal of 6 bases from V and 3 bases from J, the junction contained 6 bases not matched to a gene. The CDR3 runs 14 residues. The germline V gene encodes CDR1 SEHNR and CDR2 FQNEAQ (reference sequence). With respect to this clone: Antigen unknown.

Study findings and constraints: Sampling that yielded the repertoires occurred only after the peak T cell response. Donors were largely white British and mainly female; clonal diversity was possibly underestimated.

This chain connects TRBV7-9 to TRBJ1-1, with TRBD1 identical over 8 bases. The specimen comprised peripheral blood, sampled on day 0 of AZD1222 vaccination. The sequence was collected from an adult in good health. The CDR3 DNA follows: TGTGCCAGCAGTCGCACAGGGGGGGACACTGAAGCTTTCTTT. Translated: CASSRTGGDTEAFF. Drawing the rest from reference TRBV7-9 and TRBJ1-1, the complete variable domain is DTGVSQNPRHKITKRGQNVTFRCDPISEHNRLYWYRQTLGQGPEFLTYFQNEAQLEKSRLLSDRFSAERPKGSFSTLEIQRTEQGDSAMYLCASSRTGGDTEAFFGQGTRLTVV.